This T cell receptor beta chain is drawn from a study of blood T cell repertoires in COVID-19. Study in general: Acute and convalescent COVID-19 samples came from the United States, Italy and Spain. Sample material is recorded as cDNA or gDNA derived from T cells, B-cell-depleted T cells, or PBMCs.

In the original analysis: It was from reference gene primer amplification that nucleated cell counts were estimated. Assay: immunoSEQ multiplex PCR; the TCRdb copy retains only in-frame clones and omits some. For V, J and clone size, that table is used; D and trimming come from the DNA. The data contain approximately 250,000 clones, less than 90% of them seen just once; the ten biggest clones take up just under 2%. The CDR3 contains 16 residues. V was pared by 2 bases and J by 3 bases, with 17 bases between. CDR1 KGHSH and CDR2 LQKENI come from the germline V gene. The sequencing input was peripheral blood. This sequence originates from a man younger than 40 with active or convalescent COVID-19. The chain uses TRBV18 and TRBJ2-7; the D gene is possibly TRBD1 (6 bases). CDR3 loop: CASSPNIAGTSYEQYF. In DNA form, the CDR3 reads TGTGCCAGCTCACCAAATATCGCAGGGACAAGCTACGAGCAGTACTTC.